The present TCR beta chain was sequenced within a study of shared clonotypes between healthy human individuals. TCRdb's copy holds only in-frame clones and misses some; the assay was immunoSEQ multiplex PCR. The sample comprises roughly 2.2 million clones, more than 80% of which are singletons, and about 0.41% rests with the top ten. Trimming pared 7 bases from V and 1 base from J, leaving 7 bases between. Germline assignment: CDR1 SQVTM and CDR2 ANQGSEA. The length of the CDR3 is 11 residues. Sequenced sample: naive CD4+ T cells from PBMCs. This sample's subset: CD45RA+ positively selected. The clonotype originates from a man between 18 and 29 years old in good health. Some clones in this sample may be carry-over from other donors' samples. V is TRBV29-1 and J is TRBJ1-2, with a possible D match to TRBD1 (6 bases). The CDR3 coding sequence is TGCAGCGCAGGGGATAACTATGGCTACACCTTC. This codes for CSAGDNYGYTF.